One sample yielded the 3 T cell receptor beta chains listed below, sequenced in a study of blood T cell repertoires in COVID-19. The protocol was immunoSEQ multiplex PCR, while the TCRdb copy is restricted to in-frame clones and leaves out a portion. This table holds some 170,000 clones, approximately 85% found once. Sample: PBMCs or T cells enriched from blood (not recorded which). These receptors were obtained from a middle-aged man who had recovered from COVID-19.

This chain connects TRBV30 to TRBJ1-5; no firm D call. Between the trimmed V and J ends, which lost 5 bases and 3 bases, there was a span of 11 bases. From germline, CDR1 is GTSNPN and CDR2 SVGIG (reference sequence). The CDR3 length is 13 residues. The CDR3 here is CAWSRGPNQPQHF. Here the CDR3 DNA reads TGTGCCTGGTCTCGGGGTCCCAATCAGCCCCAGCATTTT.

The chain has TRBV10-3 and TRBJ1-1, with TRBD1 matching over 8 bases. This CDR3 comprises 15 residues. The germline V gene has CDR1 ENHRY and CDR2 SYGVKD. The J segment lost 5 bases and the V segment lost 4 bases, leaving 9 bases of the junction unmatched. CDR3 amino acids: CAISGVNRGETEAFF. The CDR3 coding sequence is TGTGCCATCAGTGGAGTCAACAGGGGGGAAACTGAAGCTTTCTTT.

This clone was recorded once. This chain joins TRBV27 and TRBJ2-7, with 10 bases aligning to TRBD2. The CDR3 has 16 residues. J was trimmed by 2 bases and V by 2 bases; bases with no gene match: 6. Looked up from germline, CDR1 is MNHEY and CDR2 is SMNVEV (reference sequence). The CDR3: CASSLLIAGGPYEQYF. The CDR3 DNA is TGTGCCAGCAGTTTACTAATAGCGGGAGGTCCCTACGAGCAGTACTTC.